This TCR beta chain stems from a study of shared clonotypes between healthy human individuals. V lost 6 bases, J lost 9 bases, and 15 bases lay in between. CDR1 SGHNT and CDR2 YENEEA come from the germline V gene. The CDR3 totals 13 residues. In the case of this clone: The target antigen is unknown.

General study findings and limits: The naive CD4 repertoires of a few donors were compared, and roughly 5% of clonotypes were shared. Sorted-subset sequencing was shown by rarefaction to be incomplete despite large depth.

Libraries were prepared by immunoSEQ multiplex PCR; TCRdb keeps only in-frame clonotypes and omits some of them. The data contain roughly 2.2 million clones, just under 95% of them singletons. The chain has TRBV11-3 and TRBJ2-1; no clear D. The sample was naive CD4+ T cells from PBMCs. The subset here: CD45RA+ positively selected. This sequence originates from a man aged 18 to 29 in good health. Some clones in this sample may be carry-over from other donors' samples. CDR3 residues: CASSVSMVSEQFF. Here the CDR3 DNA reads TGTGCCAGCAGTGTCTCGATGGTTAGTGAGCAGTTCTTC.